This is a list of T cell receptor beta chains from one sample in a study of response to subunit inactivated influenza vaccine. TCRdb re-called the RT-PCR reads with MiXCR, one entry per CDR3 protein. This table has about 610,000 distinct CDR3 sequences, 14% appearing once. Sequenced here: PBMCs from blood, sampled about 12 days after vaccination. Source of these receptors: a man aged 50-60 years who received an inactivated influenza vaccine. Both conserved end residues are part of each CDR3. A D gene is named only where the DNA matches it firmly. Clone sizes are given selectively: once, few, many, or a class where the clone is expanded.

j_gene,d_gene,v_gene,abundance,CDR3aa,CDR3nt
TRBJ2-1,TRBD2,TRBV7-2,NA,CASSPRGGRASNEQFF,TGTGCCAGCAGCCCGAGGGGCGGGAGGGCCAGCAATGAGCAGTTCTTC
TRBJ2-5,NA,TRBV6-1,NA,CASTHPETGVGQETQYF,TGTGCCAGCACCCACCCCGAGACAGGCGTGGGCCAAGAGACCCAGTACTTC
TRBJ2-7,NA,TRBV12-3/TRBV12-4,NA,CASTIGLGNEQYF,TGTGCCAGCACCATCGGTCTAGGGAACGAGCAGTACTTC
TRBJ2-1,TRBD2,TRBV20-1,many,CSARRTSVYNEQFF,TGCAGTGCTAGGCGGACTAGCGTTTACAATGAGCAGTTCTTC
TRBJ2-1,TRBD2,TRBV9,NA,CASSAGGGHSYNEQFF,TGTGCCAGCAGCGCGGGAGGGGGTCACTCCTACAATGAGCAGTTCTTC
TRBJ2-1,NA,TRBV5-1,few,CASSLATGYSSYNEQFF,TGCGCCAGCAGCTTGGCCACGGGGTATAGCTCCTACAATGAGCAGTTCTTC
TRBJ1-4,TRBD1,TRBV15,few,CATSRDRTQNEKLFF,TGTGCCACCAGCAGGGACAGGACCCAAAATGAAAAACTGTTTTTT
TRBJ2-3,NA,TRBV5-1,few,CASSYLGTYTSSDTQYF,TGCGCCAGCAGCTACCTAGGGACGTACACCTCCTCAGATACGCAGTATTTT
TRBJ2-3,TRBD2,TRBV10-3,few,CAISESFGGGQDTQYF,TGTGCCATCAGTGAGTCTTTTGGCGGGGGGCAGGATACGCAGTATTTT
TRBJ1-2,NA,TRBV7-2,few,CASSSRPQGSVYGYTF,TGTGCCAGCAGCTCCCGGCCGCAGGGGTCGGTGTATGGCTACACCTTC
TRBJ1-1,NA,TRBV4-3,once,CASSQDLGMVAFF,TGCGCCAGCAGCCAAGATCTCGGGATGGTTGCTTTCTTT
TRBJ2-7,NA,TRBV6-2/TRBV6-3,NA,CASRTTVGTYEQYF,TGTGCCAGCAGAACTACGGTAGGCACCTACGAGCAGTACTTC
TRBJ1-2,NA,TRBV12-3/TRBV12-4,few,CATTVPGGYGYTF,TGTGCCACCACGGTACCGGGGGGCTATGGCTACACCTTC
TRBJ2-7,NA,TRBV7-9,NA,CASSFEADWVEQYF,TGTGCCAGCAGCTTTGAGGCGGATTGGGTCGAGCAGTACTTC
TRBJ2-3,NA,TRBV24-1,NA,CATSDLGRTDTQYF,TGTGCCACCAGTGATTTGGGCCGCACAGATACGCAGTATTTT
TRBJ2-2,NA,TRBV7-9,many,CASSTTKRTSMAGELFF,TGTGCCAGCAGCACTACGAAGCGGACCTCCATGGCCGGGGAGCTGTTTTTT